This T cell receptor (beta chain) was captured by sequencing in a study of response to subunit inactivated influenza vaccine. One entry per CDR3 protein results from TCRdb running MiXCR on the RT-PCR reads. The profile shows approximately 700,000 distinct CDR3 sequences, more than 11% of them singletons. The V gene lost 2 bases and the J gene lost 3 bases, with 11 bases spanning the gap. The CDR3 is 14 amino acids. From germline, CDR1 is MNHEY and CDR2 SVGEGT. As concerns this clonotype: Its antigen is undetermined.

Findings and caveats of the study: The authors offered the suggestion that each seasonal influenza vaccination recruits few new T cells.

The V gene is TRBV6-2 or TRBV6-3, the J gene TRBJ2-7; no definite D call. The source of this sequence is a man between 50 and 59 years old who received an inactivated influenza vaccine. The sample in question was PBMCs from blood, obtained 14 to 15 days before vaccination. The CDR3 nucleotides read TGTGCCAGCAGTTACGTACCCGCGAGCTACGAGCAGTACTTC. It codes for CASSYVPASYEQYF.